This TCR beta chain appears in the sequencing data of a study of shared clonotypes between healthy human individuals (dated by TCRdb to between 2020 and 2021). Regarding the complete study: The cohort comprised a couple of women and a few men aged 18 to 49 years. The study deeply sequenced blood TCR repertoires of 5 or 6 healthy adults to estimate repertoire size and the extent of clonotype sharing between individuals. Different laboratories and diverse techniques were used to prepare libraries and sequence TCR repertoires, to increase sequencing depth and limit assay-specific biases. Each donor's leukapheresis produced roughly between roughly 0.9 and 9 billion PBMCs.

For this clone: The specificity of this receptor is unknown. No base qualities exist here, and no much larger clone lies one base off it.

The donors were healthy, HIV-negative adults who had no recently reported acute infections or vaccinations. Every donor was a Caucasian adult living in Nashville, Tennessee, USA. For unsorted samples, tens of millions of PBMCs were counted, and genomic DNA was extracted using the QIAamp DNA Blood Mini kit. After blood collection by leukapheresis, PBMCs were isolated using Ficoll-Histopaque density gradient centrifugation and then cryopreserved in the vapor phase of liquid nitrogen. The CDR3 runs 15 amino acids, cysteine and phenylalanine included. Here the CDR3 DNA is all that survives: 45 bases in frame from base 1. As encoded in the germline V gene, CDR1 is SGDLS while CDR2 is YYNGEE. At the junction V is shortened by 0 bases and J by 7 bases; bases outside the gene matches: 7. Using the deep immunoSEQ assay, multiplex PCR amplified TCR CDR3 regions from genomic DNA. Extracted genomic DNA from each cell subset was spread evenly across all wells of several immunoSEQ 96-well plates, with each plate serving as a replicate. For unsorted PBMC, each replicate PCR was loaded with about 280 ng genomic DNA, equivalent to about 30,000 T cell genomes. Ten immunoSEQ deep assay plates were used to sequence the unsorted PBMC genomic DNA. Purified libraries were measured with a Qubit 3.0 fluorometer, size-checked on a Bioanalyzer 2100, and measured again with the KAPA Library Quantification kit. Every immunoSEQ 96-well plate was sequenced on a separate single-read 150-cycle Illumina NextSeq 550 flow cell. The original pipeline was this. The immunoSEQ output contained only junctional sequences without quality scores, so filtering could not match that applied to full-length reads. To assign V/J genes and CDR3, sequences were annotated against IMGT germline references using PyIR, a Python wrapper for IgBLAST v1.9. Any read was removed if the V/J assignment was weak (E-value above 1e-6), the CDR3 was missing, or the read contained stop codons, out-of-frame junctions, or ambiguous translated residues. V3J clonotypes were defined as sequences sharing an identical inferred V gene, J gene, and CDR3 amino acid sequence. Percentage overlap between repertoires was computed as shared unique clonotypes divided by the size of the smaller repertoire. Richness of each repertoire was evaluated using RTK rarefaction, the Chao1 estimator, and Recon v2.1 estimates of unobserved clonotypes. TCRdb carries this immuneACCESS record with in-frame sequences only. Its versions omit some clonotypes, under half of them owing to an unresolved V gene in the studies checked, with the rest unexplained. Clone size and the V and J calls come from that table; the DNA yielded D and trimming. The sample profile shows 450,000 to 600,000 clones; approximately 79% of them were found once. About 12% of the sample is held by the ten biggest clonotypes.

The investigation overall reported the following: Sampling was restricted to blood, and TCR repertoires in tissue are likely to differ from TCR repertoires in blood. Pairwise subsampling indicated that sequencing depth was expected to affect the degree of clonotype sharing among donors. The small number of donors limited the genetic and exposure-history diversity represented.

The rearrangement combines TRBV9 with TRBJ1-2; 9 bases in the middle match TRBD1. The TCR was taken from a woman aged 40-49 years in good health. Some clones in this sample may be carry-over from other donors' samples. The sample consisted of PBMCs. Here the CDR3 is given as CASSVEGTGIAGYTF. The nucleotides read TGTGCCAGCAGCGTAGAAGGGACAGGGATCGCTGGCTACACCTTC.